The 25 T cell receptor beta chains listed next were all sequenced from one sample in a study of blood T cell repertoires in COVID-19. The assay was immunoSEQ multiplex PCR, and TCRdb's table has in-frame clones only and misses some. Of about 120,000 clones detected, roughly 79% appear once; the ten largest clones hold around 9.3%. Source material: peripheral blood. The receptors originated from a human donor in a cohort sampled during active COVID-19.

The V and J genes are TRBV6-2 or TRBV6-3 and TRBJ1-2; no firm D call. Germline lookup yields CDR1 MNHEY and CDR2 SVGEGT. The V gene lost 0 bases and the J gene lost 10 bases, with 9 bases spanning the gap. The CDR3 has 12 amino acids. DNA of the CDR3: TGTGCCAGCAGTTACTCGGCTCGTGCCTACACCTTC. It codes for CASSYSARAYTF.

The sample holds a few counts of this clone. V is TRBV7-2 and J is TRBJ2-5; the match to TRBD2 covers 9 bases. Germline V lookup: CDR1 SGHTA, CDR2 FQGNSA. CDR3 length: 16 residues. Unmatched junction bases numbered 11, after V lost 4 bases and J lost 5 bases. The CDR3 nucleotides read TGTGCCAGCAGCTCTGGAAGCCTAGCGGGACGGGAGACCCAGTACTTC. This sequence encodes CASSSGSLAGRETQYF. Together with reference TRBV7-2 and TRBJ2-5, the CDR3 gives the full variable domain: GAGVSQSPSNKVTEKGKDVELRCDPISGHTALYWYRQSLGQGLEFLIYFQGNSAPDKSGLPSDRFSAERTGGSVSTLTIQRTQQEDSAVYLCASSSGSLAGRETQYFGPGTRLLVL.

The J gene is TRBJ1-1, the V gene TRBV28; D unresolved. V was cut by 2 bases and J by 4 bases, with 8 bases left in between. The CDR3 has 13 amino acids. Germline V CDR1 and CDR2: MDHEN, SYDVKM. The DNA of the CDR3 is TGTGCCAGCAGTTTACGGGGTATCACTGAAGCTTTCTTT. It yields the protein CASSLRGITEAFF.

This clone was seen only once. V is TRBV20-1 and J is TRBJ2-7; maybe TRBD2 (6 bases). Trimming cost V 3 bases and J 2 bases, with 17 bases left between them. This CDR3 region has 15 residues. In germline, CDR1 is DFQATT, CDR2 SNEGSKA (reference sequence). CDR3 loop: CSASRPRGGAYEQYF. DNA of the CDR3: TGCAGTGCTAGTCGCCCCCGGGGAGGAGCCTACGAGCAGTACTTC.

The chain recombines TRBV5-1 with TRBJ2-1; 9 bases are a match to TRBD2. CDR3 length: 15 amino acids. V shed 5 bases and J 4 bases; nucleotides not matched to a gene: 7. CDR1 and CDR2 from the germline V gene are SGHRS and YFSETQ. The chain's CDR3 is CASRTGTSRYNEQFF. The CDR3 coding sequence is TGCGCCAGCAGAACCGGGACTAGCAGGTACAATGAGCAGTTCTTC. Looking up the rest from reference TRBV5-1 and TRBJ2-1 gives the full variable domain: KAGVTQTPRYLIKTRGQQVTLSCSPISGHRSVSWYQQTPGQGLQFLFEYFSETQRNKGNFPGRFSGRQFSNSRSEMNVSTLELGDSALYLCASRTGTSRYNEQFFGPGTRLTVL.

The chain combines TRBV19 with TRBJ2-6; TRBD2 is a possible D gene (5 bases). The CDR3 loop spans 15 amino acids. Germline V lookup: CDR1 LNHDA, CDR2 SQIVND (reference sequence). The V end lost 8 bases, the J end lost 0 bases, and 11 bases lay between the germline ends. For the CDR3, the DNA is TGTGCCAGTGTCGGGGTAAACTCTGGGGCCAACGTCCTGACTTTC. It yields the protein CASVGVNSGANVLTF. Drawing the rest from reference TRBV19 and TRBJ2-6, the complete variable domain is DGGITQSPKYLFRKEGQNVTLSCEQNLNHDAMYWYRQDPGQGLRLIYYSQIVNDFQKGDIAEGYSVSREKKESFPLTVTSAQKNPTAFYLCASVGVNSGANVLTFGAGSRLTVL.

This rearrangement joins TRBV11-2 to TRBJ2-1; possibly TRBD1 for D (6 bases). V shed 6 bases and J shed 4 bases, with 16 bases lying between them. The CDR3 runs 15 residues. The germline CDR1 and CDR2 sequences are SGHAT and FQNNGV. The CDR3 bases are TGTGCCAGCAGTCCCACAGGGTCGAGTTACAATGAGCAGTTCTTC. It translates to CASSPTGSSYNEQFF.

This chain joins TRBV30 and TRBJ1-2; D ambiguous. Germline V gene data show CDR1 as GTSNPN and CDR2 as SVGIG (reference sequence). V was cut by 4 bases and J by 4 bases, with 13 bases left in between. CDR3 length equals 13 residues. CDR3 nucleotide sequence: TGTGCCTGGAAGAAATCAGGCGCCTATGGCTACACCTTC. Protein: CAWKKSGAYGYTF.

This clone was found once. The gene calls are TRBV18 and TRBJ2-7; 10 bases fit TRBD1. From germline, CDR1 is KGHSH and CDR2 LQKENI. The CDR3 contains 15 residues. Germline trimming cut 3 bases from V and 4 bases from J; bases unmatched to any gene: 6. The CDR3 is CASSPSDRGGYEQYF. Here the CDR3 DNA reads TGTGCCAGCTCACCTTCGGACAGGGGGGGTTACGAGCAGTACTTC.

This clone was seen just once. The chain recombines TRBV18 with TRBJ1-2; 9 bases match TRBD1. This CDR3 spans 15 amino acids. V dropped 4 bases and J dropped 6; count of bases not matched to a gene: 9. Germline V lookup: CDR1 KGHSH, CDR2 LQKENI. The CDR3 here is CASSRMDRGQDGYTF. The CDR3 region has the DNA TGTGCCAGCTCACGCATGGACAGGGGACAGGATGGCTACACCTTC. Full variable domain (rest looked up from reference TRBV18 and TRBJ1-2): NAGVMQNPRHLVRRRGQEARLRCSPMKGHSHVYWYRQLPEEGLKFMVYLQKENIIDESGMPKERFSAEFPKEGPSILRIQQVVRGDSAAYFCASSRMDRGQDGYTFGSGTRLTVV.

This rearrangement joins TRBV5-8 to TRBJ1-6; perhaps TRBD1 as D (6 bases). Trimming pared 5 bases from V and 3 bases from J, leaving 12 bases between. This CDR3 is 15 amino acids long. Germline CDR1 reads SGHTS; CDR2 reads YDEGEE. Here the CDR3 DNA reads TGTGCCAGCAGGGCCCGGGACAACTATAATTCACCCCTCCACTTT. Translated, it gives CASRARDNYNSPLHF.

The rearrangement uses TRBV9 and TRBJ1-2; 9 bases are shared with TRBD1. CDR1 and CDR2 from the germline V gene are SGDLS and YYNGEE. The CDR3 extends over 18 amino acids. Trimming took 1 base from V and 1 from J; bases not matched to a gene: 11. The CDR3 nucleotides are TGTGCCAGCAGCGTAAGGGACAGGGTTGGTATCGGTAACTATGGCTACACCTTC. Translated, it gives CASSVRDRVGIGNYGYTF. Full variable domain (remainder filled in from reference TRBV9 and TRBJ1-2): DSGVTQTPKHLITATGQRVTLRCSPRSGDLSVYWYQQSLDQGLQFLIQYYNGEERAKGNILERFSAQQFPDLHSELNLSSLELGDSALYFCASSVRDRVGIGNYGYTFGSGTRLTVV.

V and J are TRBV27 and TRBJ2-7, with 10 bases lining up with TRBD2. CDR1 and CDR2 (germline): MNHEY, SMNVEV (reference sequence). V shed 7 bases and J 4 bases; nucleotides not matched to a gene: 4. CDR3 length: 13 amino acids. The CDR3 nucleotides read TGTGCCAGCAAGGGACTAGCGTCTTACGAGCAGTACTTC. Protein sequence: CASKGLASYEQYF.

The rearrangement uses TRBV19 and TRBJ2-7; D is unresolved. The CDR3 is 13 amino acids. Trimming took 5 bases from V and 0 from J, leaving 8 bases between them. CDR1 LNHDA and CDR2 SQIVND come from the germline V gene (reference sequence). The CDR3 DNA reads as TGTGCCAGTAGTTTCGGTAGCTCCTACGAGCAGTACTTC. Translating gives CASSFGSSYEQYF.

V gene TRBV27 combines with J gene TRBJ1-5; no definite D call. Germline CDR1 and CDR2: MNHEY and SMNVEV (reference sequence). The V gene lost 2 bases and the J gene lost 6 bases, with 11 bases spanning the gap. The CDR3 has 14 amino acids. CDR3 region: CASSLAGVGQPQHF. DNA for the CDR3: TGTGCCAGCAGTTTAGCGGGTGTCGGTCAGCCCCAGCATTTT.

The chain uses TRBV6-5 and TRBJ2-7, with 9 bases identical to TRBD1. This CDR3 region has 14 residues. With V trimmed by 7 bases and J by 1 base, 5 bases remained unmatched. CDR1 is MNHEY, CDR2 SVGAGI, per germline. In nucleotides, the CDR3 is TGTGCCAGCACCGAGGGACAGGGATCCTACGAGCAGTACTTC. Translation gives CASTEGQGSYEQYF.

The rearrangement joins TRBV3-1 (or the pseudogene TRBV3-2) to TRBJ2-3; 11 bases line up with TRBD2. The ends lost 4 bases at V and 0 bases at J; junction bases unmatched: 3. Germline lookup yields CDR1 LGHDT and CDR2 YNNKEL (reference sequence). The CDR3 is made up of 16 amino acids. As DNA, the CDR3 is TGTGCCAGCAGCCGACGACTAGCGGGGAGCACAGATACGCAGTATTTT. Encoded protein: CASSRRLAGSTDTQYF.

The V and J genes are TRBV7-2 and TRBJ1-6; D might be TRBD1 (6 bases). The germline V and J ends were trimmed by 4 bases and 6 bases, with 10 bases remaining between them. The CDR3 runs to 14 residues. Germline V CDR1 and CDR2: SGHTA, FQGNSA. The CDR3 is CASSSGTRNSPLHF. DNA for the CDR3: TGTGCCAGCAGCTCAGGGACACGTAATTCACCCCTCCACTTT.

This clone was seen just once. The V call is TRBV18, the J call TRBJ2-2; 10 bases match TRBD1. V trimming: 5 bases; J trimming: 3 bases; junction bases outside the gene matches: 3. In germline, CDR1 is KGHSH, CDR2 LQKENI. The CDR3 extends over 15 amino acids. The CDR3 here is CASSSGTGDTGELFF. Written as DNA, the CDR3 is TGTGCCAGCTCATCCGGGACAGGGGACACCGGGGAGCTGTTTTTT. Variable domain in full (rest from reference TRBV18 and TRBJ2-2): NAGVMQNPRHLVRRRGQEARLRCSPMKGHSHVYWYRQLPEEGLKFMVYLQKENIIDESGMPKERFSAEFPKEGPSILRIQQVVRGDSAAYFCASSSGTGDTGELFFGEGSRLTVL.

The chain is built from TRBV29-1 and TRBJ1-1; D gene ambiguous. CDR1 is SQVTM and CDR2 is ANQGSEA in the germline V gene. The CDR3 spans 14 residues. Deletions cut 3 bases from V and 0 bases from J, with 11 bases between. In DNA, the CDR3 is TGCAGCGTTGAGGGGAGCTTGATGAACACTGAAGCTTTCTTT. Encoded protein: CSVEGSLMNTEAFF.

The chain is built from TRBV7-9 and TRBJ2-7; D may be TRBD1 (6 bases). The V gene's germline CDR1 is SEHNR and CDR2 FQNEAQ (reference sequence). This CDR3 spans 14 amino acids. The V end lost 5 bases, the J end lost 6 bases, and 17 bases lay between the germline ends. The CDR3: CASSQGTPGTEQYF. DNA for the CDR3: TGTGCCAGCAGCCAGGGGACCCCGGGTACCGAGCAGTACTTC.

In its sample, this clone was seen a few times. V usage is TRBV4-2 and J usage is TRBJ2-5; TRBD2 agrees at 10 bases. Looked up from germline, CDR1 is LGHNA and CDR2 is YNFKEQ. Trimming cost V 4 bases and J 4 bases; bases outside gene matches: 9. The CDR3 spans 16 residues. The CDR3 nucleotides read TGTGCCAGCAGCCGGACAGTAGCGGGAGGATCAGAGACCCAGTACTTC. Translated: CASSRTVAGGSETQYF.

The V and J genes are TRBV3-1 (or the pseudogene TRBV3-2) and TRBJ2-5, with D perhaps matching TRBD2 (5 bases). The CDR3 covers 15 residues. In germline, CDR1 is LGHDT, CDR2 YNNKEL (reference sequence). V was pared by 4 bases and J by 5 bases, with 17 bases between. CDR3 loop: CASSRNEYSGETQYF. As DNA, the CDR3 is TGTGCCAGCAGCCGGAACGAGTACTCGGGGGAGACCCAGTACTTC.

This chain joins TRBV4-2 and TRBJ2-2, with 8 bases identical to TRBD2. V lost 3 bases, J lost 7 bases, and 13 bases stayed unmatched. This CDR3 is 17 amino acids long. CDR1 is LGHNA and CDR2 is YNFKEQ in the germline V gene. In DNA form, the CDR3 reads TGTGCCAGCAGCCACTCCCCCGGGAGGGCCTATAGCGGGGAGCTGTTTTTT. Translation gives CASSHSPGRAYSGELFF.

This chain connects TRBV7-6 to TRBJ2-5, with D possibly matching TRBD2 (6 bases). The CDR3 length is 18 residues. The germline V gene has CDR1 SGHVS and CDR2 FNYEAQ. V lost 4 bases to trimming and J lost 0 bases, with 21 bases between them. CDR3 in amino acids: CASSSLIWTTQYQETQYF. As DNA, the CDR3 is TGTGCCAGCAGCTCCTTAATTTGGACTACCCAGTACCAAGAGACCCAGTACTTC.